Each of the 7 T cell receptor beta chains below was sequenced from the same sample in a study of T cells in Graves' hyperthyroidism and ophthalmopathy. Amplification yielded TCR beta CDR3 regions, with RNA transcripts as the source. Using the HTBI primer set, a first-round RT-PCR was run on the TCR CDR3. In TCRdb, the multiplex PCR reads were re-called with MiXCR into one record per CDR3 protein. In the table there are some 500,000 distinct CDR3 sequences, around an eighth of which are singletons. Sequenced input: blood. Receptors were obtained from a woman aged 18-29 years with Graves' hyperthyroidism.

This clonotype was observed at least ten times. This chain links TRBV5-1 with TRBJ2-5, with 8 bases identical to TRBD1. Germline V gives CDR1 SGHRS, CDR2 YFSETQ. The J segment lost 5 bases and the V segment lost 4 bases, leaving 7 bases of the junction unmatched. The CDR3 sequence is 14 residues long. The CDR3 spells CASSPGQGGETQYF. The CDR3 DNA sequence: TGCGCCAGCAGCCCCGGACAGGGTGGGGAGACCCAGTACTTC.

V usage is TRBV25-1 and J usage is TRBJ2-7; the D call may be TRBD1 or TRBD2 (5 bases each). This CDR3 is built from 15 residues. Looked up from germline, CDR1 is MGHDK and CDR2 is SYGVNS. The ends were cut back, 0 bases at V and 6 bases at J, with 15 bases in the middle. The CDR3 is CASSEYVGEAVEQYF. In DNA form, the CDR3 reads TGTGCCAGCAGTGAATACGTAGGGGAAGCGGTCGAGCAGTACTTC.

A word on this clonotype: Since a much larger clone is just one base distant, this may be a read error. The V gene is TRBV27, the J gene TRBJ1-2, with 8 nucleotides matching TRBD1. Germline lookup yields CDR1 MNHEY and CDR2 SMNVEV (reference sequence). This CDR3 has 18 amino acids. V lost 8 bases to trimming and J lost 4 bases; unmatched junction nucleotides: 21. In DNA form, the CDR3 reads TGTGCCAGCGGACAAATGACCCGACAGGGGTCCGGGAGCTATGGCTACACCTTC. Translating it yields CASGQMTRQGSGSYGYTF.

V is TRBV15 and J is TRBJ1-4, with D perhaps TRBD1 (5 bases). The CDR3 extends over 15 amino acids. V dropped 1 base and J dropped 10 bases, with 16 bases sitting between them. The germline V gene has CDR1 LNHNV and CDR2 YYDKDF (reference sequence). The CDR3 region has the DNA TGTGCCACCAGCAGAGTATCGGACAAAAGTGTAAAACTGTTTTTT. Its translation: CATSRVSDKSVKLFF. Supplemented by reference TRBV15 and TRBJ1-4, the full variable domain reads DAMVIQNPRYQVTQFGKPVTLSCSQTLNHNVMYWYQQKSSQAPKLLFHYYDKDFNNEADTPDNFQSRRPNTSFCFLDIRSPGLGDTAMYLCATSRVSDKSVKLFFGSGTQLSVL.

As to this clonotype: A much larger clone differs by one base, so this may be a read error. The J gene is TRBJ2-1, the V gene TRBV29-1; a weak D match, TRBD1 (5 bases). There are 14 residues in the CDR3. Germline V gene data show CDR1 as SQVTM and CDR2 as ANQGSEA. V lost 8 bases to trimming and J lost 2 bases, with 16 bases between them. In nucleotides, the CDR3 is TGCAGCCTTAGGGGCCCGCGTCCCTACAATGAGCAGTTCTTC. It yields the protein CSLRGPRPYNEQFF.

This clonotype was counted ten times or more. The rearrangement links TRBV11-2 to TRBJ2-3, with 8 bases fitting TRBD2. The CDR3 has 15 amino acids. Looked up from germline, CDR1 is SGHAT and CDR2 is FQNNGV. The V gene end was trimmed by 5 bases and the J gene end by 2 bases; junction bases not matched to a gene: 6. CDR3 DNA: TGTGCCAGCAGCCGCCGGCGGGAGGTCACAGATACGCAGTATTTT. Its protein is CASSRRREVTDTQYF.

This clonotype was counted only a few times. J is TRBJ1-6 and V is TRBV20-1; 7 nucleotides agree with TRBD1. CDR1 is DFQATT, CDR2 SNEGSKA, per germline (reference sequence). The V segment lost 7 bases and the J segment 9 bases; nucleotides outside the gene matches: 15. The CDR3 contains 15 residues. CDR3 region: CSVRERGRMGSPLHF. The CDR3 region has the DNA TGCAGTGTTAGGGAGAGGGGGCGGATGGGTTCACCCCTCCACTTT.